This TCR beta chain was sequenced in a study of brain T cells in children with intractable seizures. Overall study findings and caveats: Viral specificity was inferred only from CDR3 similarity; HCMV serostatus was unknown. Pre-surgery blood may have been undersampled, hiding some clones.

Details on this clone: Its matching antigen is unknown.

Using immunoSEQ multiplex PCR, the repertoire was profiled, and TCRdb retains in-frame clones only, with some absent. The top ten clones hold 5.5% to 6% of a sample with hundreds of thousands of clones, about 93% of them seen once. Specified time point: blood from clinic visit 5 months post-surgery; TSC patient then seizure free. Sequencing was limited to surgery cases with top T cell transcript signatures in brain tissue. Patients received at least one anti-epileptic drug before surgery. V dropped 4 bases and J dropped 17 bases, with 13 bases sitting between them. The germline V gene encodes CDR1 SGHTS and CDR2 YDEGEE. The CDR3 consists of 11 residues.

Material: peripheral blood, obtained less than 6 months after surgery. This TCR was sampled from a boy in the first two years of life with tuberous sclerosis and intractable seizures. This chain uses TRBV5-8 with TRBJ1-6, with D unclear. CDR3 DNA: TGTGCCAGCAGCGCGCAAGTTGTCTTCCACTTT. It specifies CASSAQVVFHF.